This T cell receptor (beta chain) is from a study of OX40 agonist ivuxolimab in advanced cancers. Study background: Ivuxolimab, an antibody acting as an agonist of OX40 (CD134), was used to treat patients. Under the entry rules, prior anti-PD-1, anti-PD-L1 or anti-CTLA-4 therapy was allowed, and about 40% had some.

The CDR3 has 16 amino acids. In germline, CDR1 is LNHDA, CDR2 SQIVND (reference sequence). The repertoire was sequenced with immunoSEQ multiplex PCR; TCRdb's copy has only in-frame clones and lacks some. The table shows about 38,000 clones, with about three quarters occurring only once. The sample here was CD4+ or CD8+ T cells sorted from blood, taken in a trial of the OX40 agonist ivuxolimab. The TCR originated in an adult with an advanced solid tumor such as melanoma, head and neck, liver or kidney cancer. The genes are TRBV19 and TRBJ2-5; 9 nucleotides match TRBD2. With the DNA end fitting TRBJ2-7 better, the J assignment may be wrong. CDR3 bases: TGTGCCAGTAGTACCCTAGCGGGAAATTTACCCTACGAGCAGTACTTC. It is translated as CASSTLAGNLPYEQYF.